These 20 T cell receptor beta chains were all obtained from the same sample, sequenced in a study of OX40 agonist ivuxolimab in advanced cancers. Receptors were amplified or captured by the immunoSEQ multiplex PCR assay. Entries here come from immuneACCESS through TCRdb and include only in-frame sequences with V and J called. Some clones fail to appear in such tables; in the studies checked, an unresolved V gene covers under half of the shortfall, and the cause of the remainder is unknown. This sample is represented by tens of thousands of clones; 75% to 90% of them were singletons. The ten biggest clones cover approximately 1.3% of the sample. This sample comprised CD4+ or CD8+ T cells sorted from blood, obtained in a trial of the OX40 agonist ivuxolimab. These receptors were obtained from an adult with an advanced solid tumor such as melanoma, head and neck, liver or kidney cancer.

This sequence joins TRBV28 and TRBJ2-7; 8 bases align to TRBD1. After removal of 2 bases from V and 5 bases from J, the junction contained 8 bases not matched to a gene. This CDR3 comprises 15 residues. Germline V lookup: CDR1 MDHEN, CDR2 SYDVKM. CDR3 protein: CASSLDYRGSNEQYF. The CDR3, as DNA: TGTGCCAGCAGTTTAGACTACAGGGGGAGTAACGAGCAGTACTTC.

The rearrangement uses TRBV5-1 and TRBJ2-7; TRBD2 might be the D (6 bases). CDR1 and CDR2 from the germline V gene are SGHRS and YFSETQ. Trimming took off 3 bases at V and 5 bases at J, with 15 bases between the two ends. The CDR3 is made up of 14 amino acids. The CDR3 reads CASSSGDLANEQYF. The CDR3 DNA reads as TGCGCCAGCAGCTCGGGAGACCTTGCGAACGAGCAGTACTTC.

CDR3: CASSADRGYEKLFF. The CDR3 nucleotides are TGTGCCAGCAGCGCGGACAGGGGGTATGAAAAACTGTTTTTT. This chain joins TRBV11-2 and TRBJ1-4, with TRBD1 identical over 10 bases. The CDR3 sequence is 14 residues long. CDR1 and CDR2 (germline): SGHAT, FQNNGV. The V gene end was trimmed by 5 bases and the J gene end by 6 bases; junction bases not matched to a gene: 3.

This clone was seen only a few times. This chain links TRBV7-9 with TRBJ1-4; 7 bases fit TRBD1. CDR1 SEHNR and CDR2 FQNEAQ come from the germline V gene (reference sequence). V trimming: 1 base; J trimming: 8 bases; junction bases outside the gene matches: 4. The CDR3 runs 14 residues. CDR3 region: CASSLGQGEEKLFF. CDR3 DNA: TGTGCCAGCAGCTTAGGACAGGGTGAGGAAAAACTGTTTTTT.

The chain has TRBV27 and TRBJ1-2; 9 bases are shared with TRBD1. This CDR3 is 13 amino acids long. Germline CDR1 is MNHEY and CDR2 is SMNVEV (reference sequence). V lost 6 bases, J lost 7 bases, and 6 bases stayed unmatched. DNA of the CDR3: TGTGCCAGCAGACAACAGGGGGCGCGTGGCTACACCTTC. It translates to CASRQQGARGYTF.

This clone has only one observation. The gene calls are TRBV30 and TRBJ1-5, with a possible D match to TRBD1 (6 bases). This CDR3 is 16 amino acids long. CDR1 GTSNPN and CDR2 SVGIG come from the germline V gene (reference sequence). V was pared by 0 bases and J by 5 bases, with 17 bases between. The CDR3 here is CAWSVSRGGSDQPQHF. The CDR3 DNA reads as TGTGCCTGGAGTGTCTCTAGGGGGGGCTCAGATCAGCCCCAGCATTTT.

The chain recombines TRBV28 with TRBJ2-3; 10 bases agree with TRBD1. CDR1 is MDHEN, CDR2 SYDVKM, per germline. V was pared by 6 bases and J by 5 bases, with 8 bases of the junction left unmatched. The CDR3 length is 15 residues. DNA of the CDR3: TGTGCCAGCAGCCGGGACAGGGGAGGAGGAGATACGCAGTATTTT. This translates into CASSRDRGGGDTQYF.

The rearrangement joins TRBV7-2 to TRBJ2-2; 11 bases fit TRBD2. Looked up from germline, CDR1 is SGHTA and CDR2 is FQGNSA. The CDR3 sequence is 17 residues long. V dropped 5 bases and J dropped 4; count of bases not matched to a gene: 9. CDR3 sequence: CASSGRGLAGGTGELFF. The CDR3 nucleotides read TGTGCCAGCAGCGGCCGGGGGCTAGCGGGAGGCACCGGGGAGCTGTTTTTT. Complete variable domain (other parts from reference TRBV7-2 and TRBJ2-2): GAGVSQSPSNKVTEKGKDVELRCDPISGHTALYWYRQSLGQGLEFLIYFQGNSAPDKSGLPSDRFSAERTGGSVSTLTIQRTQQEDSAVYLCASSGRGLAGGTGELFFGEGSRLTVL.

This chain joins TRBV11-2 and TRBJ2-7, with 11 bases fitting TRBD2. The CDR3 extends over 16 amino acids. The germline V gene has CDR1 SGHAT and CDR2 FQNNGV. V gave up 0 bases and J gave up 9 bases; unmatched junction bases: 10. The CDR3 DNA reads TGTGCCAGCAGCTTAGATCTTAGCGGGAGGGTATCTGGGCAGTACTTC. Its protein is CASSLDLSGRVSGQYF.

This clone was observed a single time. CDR3 coding DNA: TGTGCCAGCAGTGGACGGAGCGGGAGCTCCTACAATGAGCAGTTCTTC. Translating gives CASSGRSGSSYNEQFF. This sequence joins TRBV6-1 and TRBJ2-1; TRBD2 matches 8 bases. Germline V CDR1 and CDR2: MNHNS, SASEGT. V lost 4 bases to trimming and J lost 0 bases; unmatched junction nucleotides: 5. The CDR3 contains 16 residues.

The CDR3, as DNA: TGTGCCAGCAGCTTGGGGACGGATAATAATTCACCCCTCCACTTT. It is translated as CASSLGTDNNSPLHF. J is TRBJ1-6 and V is TRBV7-9; possibly TRBD1 for D (5 bases). This CDR3 comprises 15 residues. Germline V gives CDR1 SEHNR, CDR2 FQNEAQ (reference sequence). Trimming shortened V by 3 bases and J by 5 bases, and 11 bases separated the two germline ends.

The rearrangement uses TRBV19 and TRBJ2-1; 9 positions agree with TRBD2. Germline V gene lookup returns CDR1 LNHDA and CDR2 SQIVND (reference sequence). The V segment lost 6 bases and the J segment 7 bases; nucleotides outside the gene matches: 10. The CDR3 is made up of 15 amino acids. CDR3 in DNA: TGTGCCAGTAGCGGACTAGCGACACTAGAGAATGAGCAGTTCTTC. Protein: CASSGLATLENEQFF.

The chain links TRBV5-4 to TRBJ1-1; maybe TRBD1 (6 bases). V gave up 4 bases and J gave up 4 bases, with 11 bases separating them. Germline CDR1 reads SGHNT; CDR2 reads YYREEE (reference sequence). This CDR3 spans 13 amino acids. The CDR3 protein is CASSPRDITEAFF. The CDR3 coding sequence is TGTGCCAGCAGCCCGCGGGACATCACTGAAGCTTTCTTT.

CDR3: CASSFGQGNTYEQYF. As DNA, the CDR3 is TGTGCCAGCAGCTTTGGACAGGGAAATACCTACGAGCAGTACTTC. The V call is TRBV7-2, the J call TRBJ2-7; 8 bases line up with TRBD1. CDR1 is SGHTA and CDR2 is FQGNSA in the germline V gene. The CDR3 has 15 amino acids. J lost 2 bases, V lost 3 bases, and 6 bases had no gene match.

This sequence joins TRBV6-5 and TRBJ1-5; no clear D. The length of the CDR3 is 13 residues. V was shortened by 7 bases and J by 5 bases, with 12 bases between the two germline ends. Germline CDR1 is MNHEY and CDR2 is SVGAGI. CDR3 residues: CASTRQDYQPQHF. In nucleotides, the CDR3 is TGTGCCAGCACCCGGCAGGACTATCAGCCCCAGCATTTT.

The chain couples TRBV4-1 to TRBJ2-1, with D perhaps matching TRBD2 (7 bases). Trimming removed 3 bases at V and 2 bases at J, with 17 bases between. Per germline, CDR1 MGHRA and CDR2 YSYEKL. This CDR3 spans 17 amino acids. In DNA form, the CDR3 reads TGCGCCAGCAGCCAGCTGATCGGGGGGCTTACCTACAATGAGCAGTTCTTC. The encoded protein is CASSQLIGGLTYNEQFF.

This clone appeared a few times. The gene calls are TRBV19 and TRBJ1-1, with D perhaps matching TRBD1 (5 bases). This CDR3 has 12 residues. Germline assignment: CDR1 LNHDA and CDR2 SQIVND (reference sequence). The V end lost 7 bases, the J end lost 7 bases, and 13 bases lay between the germline ends. The CDR3 protein is CASTSYRFEAFF. The CDR3 bases are TGTGCCAGTACCTCTTACAGGTTTGAAGCTTTCTTT.

V and J are TRBV9 and TRBJ2-5; D call uncertain. The CDR3 is 13 amino acids. The V end was cut by 0 bases, the J end by 2 bases, with 5 bases between. The germline V gene encodes CDR1 SGDLS and CDR2 YYNGEE. CDR3 in amino acids: CASSVGGQETQYF. DNA of the CDR3: TGTGCCAGCAGCGTAGGGGGTCAAGAGACCCAGTACTTC.

This clone appeared a few times. The chain is built from TRBV7-3 and TRBJ2-1, with D maybe TRBD1 (6 bases). The CDR3 length is 15 residues. Trimming took 6 bases from V and 4 from J, leaving 16 bases between them. Germline-derived CDR1 and CDR2 are SGHTA and FQGTGA. The DNA for the CDR3 is TGTGCCAGCAGGGTTGATGGACAGAAATACAATGAGCAGTTCTTC. This encodes CASRVDGQKYNEQFF.

The J gene is TRBJ1-3, the V gene TRBV2; 11 bases are a match to TRBD1. Germline V gene lookup returns CDR1 SNHLY and CDR2 FYNNEI. Trimming at V came to 6 bases and at J to 0 bases, leaving 4 bases not matched to a gene. This CDR3 has 16 amino acids. As DNA, the CDR3 is TGTGCCAGCAGGCGGACAGGGGGCCTCTCTGGAAACACCATATATTTT. Protein product: CASRRTGGLSGNTIYF.